Below are 18 T cell receptor beta chains sequenced from a single sample in a study of T cell responses to AZD1222 COVID-19 vaccine. Profiled with immunoSEQ multiplex PCR; TCRdb holds only in-frame clones, not every one. The sample lists more than 150,000 clones; approximately 92% were seen once. The starting material was peripheral blood, obtained on day 0 of AZD1222 vaccination. These receptors were taken from an adult in good health.

This clone turned up a few times. The chain couples TRBV4-2 to TRBJ2-5, with a weak D call TRBD2 (7 bases). V was trimmed by 0 bases and J by 5 bases, leaving 13 bases between them. There are 15 residues in the CDR3. Per germline, CDR1 LGHNA and CDR2 YNFKEQ. CDR3 residues: CASSQEEGGAETQYF. CDR3 in DNA: TGTGCCAGCAGCCAAGAGGAGGGGGGGGCTGAGACCCAGTACTTC.

The CDR3 sequence: CASSQDRWQPQHF. DNA of the CDR3: TGCGCCAGCAGCCAAGATAGGTGGCAGCCCCAGCATTTT. The rearrangement joins TRBV4-3 to TRBJ1-5, with D unresolved. The CDR3 covers 13 residues. The germline V gene has CDR1 LGHNA and CDR2 YSLEER. V was cut by 0 bases and J by 7 bases, with 7 bases left in between.

The CDR3 protein is CASSENMIHGYTF. In DNA, the CDR3 is TGTGCCAGCAGTGAAAATATGATCCACGGCTACACCTTC. The chain carries TRBV25-1 and TRBJ1-2, with D hard to call. CDR3 length equals 13 residues. The germline CDR1 and CDR2 sequences are MGHDK and SYGVNS. Between the trimmed V and J ends, which lost 2 bases and 8 bases, there was a span of 12 bases.

A few counts support this clone. The chain combines TRBV4-2 with TRBJ1-4; 8 positions match TRBD1. Germline trimming cut 0 bases from V and 5 bases from J; bases unmatched to any gene: 8. CDR1 is LGHNA, CDR2 YNFKEQ, per germline. The CDR3 is 17 amino acids. CDR3 bases: TGTGCCAGCAGCCAAGAGGGCGGTACAGGGGGGAATGAAAAACTGTTTTTT. Translated, it gives CASSQEGGTGGNEKLFF.

The chain employs TRBV18 and TRBJ1-1; D is uncertain. The CDR3 sequence is 13 residues long. The V end was cut by 4 bases, the J end by 1 base, with 7 bases between. CDR1 is KGHSH and CDR2 is LQKENI in the germline V gene. In DNA, the CDR3 is TGTGCCAGCTCACGGGGAGCGAACACTGAAGCTTTCTTT. It specifies CASSRGANTEAFF.

Note on this clone: Additional DNA sequences in this sample encode the identical CDR3. The chain couples TRBV10-1 to TRBJ1-1; D is possibly TRBD1 (6 bases). The V end was cut by 3 bases, the J end by 1 base, with 9 bases between. This CDR3 has 14 amino acids. CDR1 is WNHNN, CDR2 SYGVQD, per germline (reference sequence). In DNA, the CDR3 is TGCGCCAGCAGTGAAGCAGGGGCGAACACTGAAGCTTTCTTT. This gives the protein CASSEAGANTEAFF.

This chain connects TRBV7-9 to TRBJ1-1; TRBD1 agrees at 7 bases. This CDR3 is 11 amino acids long. The trim removed 11 bases at V and 8 bases at J, leaving 8 bases unmatched. Germline-derived CDR1 and CDR2 are SEHNR and FQNEAQ (reference sequence). The CDR3 is CACLQGQEAFF. CDR3 sequence (DNA): TGTGCCTGCCTCCAGGGACAGGAAGCTTTCTTT.

Remarks on this clone: The junction differs from germline at one of its ends, possibly a read error. The chain joins TRBV12-5 to TRBJ1-4, with D perhaps matching TRBD1 (6 bases). This CDR3 contains 12 residues. Germline CDR1 reads LGHNT; CDR2 reads FRNRAP. The CDR3 DNA follows: TGTGCTAGTGGTTCCACCCCGGACAGCCTCAGTTTT. Its protein is CASGSTPDSLSF.

The chain joins TRBV10-3 to TRBJ1-3, with D unclear. Trimming left V 6 bases short and J 4 bases short, with 10 bases between. This CDR3 has 13 residues. Looked up from germline, CDR1 is ENHRY and CDR2 is SYGVKD. The CDR3 DNA reads as TGTGCCATCAGCGGGAAGGCAGGAAACACCATATATTTT. Translating it yields CAISGKAGNTIYF.

CDR3 DNA: TGTGCCAGTAGTATCGGATCGACTTACGAGCAGTACTTC. This gives the protein CASSIGSTYEQYF. V gene TRBV19 combines with J gene TRBJ2-7; D ambiguous. The germline CDR1 and CDR2 sequences are LNHDA and SQIVND (reference sequence). The CDR3 sequence is 13 residues long. Trimming pared 3 bases from V and 4 bases from J, leaving 10 bases between.

The gene calls are TRBV5-8 and TRBJ2-2; D ambiguous. Between the trimmed V and J ends, which lost 4 bases and 4 bases, there was a span of 20 bases. The germline CDR1 and CDR2 sequences are SGHTS and YDEGEE. The CDR3 is 17 amino acids. CDR3 sequence (DNA): TGTGCCAGCAGCGTTTTAGCCATCTCAAAGGGCACCGGGGAGCTGTTTTTT. This gives the protein CASSVLAISKGTGELFF. The variable domain in full, with the rest retrieved from reference TRBV5-8 and TRBJ2-2, is EAGVTQSPTHLIKTRGQQATLRCSPISGHTSVYWYQQALGLGLQFLLWYDEGEERNRGNFPPRFSGRQFPNYSSELNVNALELEDSALYLCASSVLAISKGTGELFFGEGSRLTVL.

The V call is TRBV9, the J call TRBJ1-3; D call uncertain. CDR1 is SGDLS, CDR2 YYNGEE, per germline. The CDR3 runs 15 residues. The V and J ends lost 0 bases and 2 bases respectively, with 9 bases between them. The CDR3 is CASSVAEVTGNTIYF. In DNA form, the CDR3 reads TGTGCCAGCAGCGTAGCCGAGGTCACTGGAAACACCATATATTTT.

The chain has TRBV12-3 or TRBV12-4 and TRBJ2-1; TRBD2 might be the D (6 bases). V lost 5 bases, J lost 10 bases, and 9 bases lay in between. This CDR3 comprises 11 residues. The CDR3 loop is CASSRGWEQFF. Written as DNA, the CDR3 is TGTGCCAGCAGTCGGGGGTGGGAGCAGTTCTTC.

The rearrangement uses TRBV28 and TRBJ1-1; TRBD1 is a possible D gene (5 bases). Looked up from germline, CDR1 is MDHEN and CDR2 is SYDVKM. This CDR3 contains 14 residues. Trimming shortened V by 6 bases and J by 7 bases, and 18 bases separated the two germline ends. CDR3 in amino acids: CASSIGAGIGEAFF. The DNA for the CDR3 is TGTGCCAGCAGCATCGGGGCAGGGATCGGTGAAGCTTTCTTT.

The V and J genes are TRBV27 and TRBJ1-2; D is unclear. CDR1 and CDR2 (germline): MNHEY, SMNVEV (reference sequence). The V end was cut by 6 bases, the J end by 2 bases, with 19 bases between. This CDR3 region has 16 residues. The CDR3 DNA reads TGTGCCAGCAGCCAAATAATAGGGATATACAACTATGGCTACACCTTC. Translation gives CASSQIIGIYNYGYTF.

V is TRBV6-5 and J is TRBJ1-6; tentatively, D is TRBD1 (5 bases). Trimming pared 4 bases from V and 9 bases from J, leaving 13 bases between. Germline CDR1 reads MNHEY; CDR2 reads SVGAGI. The CDR3 is made up of 14 amino acids. CDR3 in amino acids: CASSSGTFPSPLHF. The CDR3 nucleotides read TGTGCCAGCAGTTCCGGGACCTTTCCTTCACCCCTCCACTTT.

The chain links TRBV27 to TRBJ1-1; D remains unclear. The CDR3 consists of 13 residues. The germline V gene has CDR1 MNHEY and CDR2 SMNVEV (reference sequence). V gave up 3 bases and J gave up 1 base, with 6 bases separating them. This CDR3 reads CASSLQRNTEAFF. The CDR3 DNA reads as TGTGCCAGCAGTTTGCAAAGGAACACTGAAGCTTTCTTT.

V and J are TRBV3-1 (or the pseudogene TRBV3-2) and TRBJ1-4, with TRBD1 as a possible D gene (5 bases). From germline, CDR1 is LGHDT and CDR2 YNNKEL (reference sequence). CDR3 length: 15 residues. Between the trimmed V and J ends, which lost 7 bases and 1 base, there was a span of 13 bases. CDR3 DNA sequence: TGTGCCAGCACCCTCGGGGGGGGAACTAATGAAAAACTGTTTTTT. Residues: CASTLGGGTNEKLFF.